This TCR beta chain stems from a study of T-cell reconstitution after alpha-beta-depleted transplantation in children. General study findings and limits: Approximately two months post-transplant, alpha-beta T cells reportedly originated from several hundred expanded graft clones. Surviving recipient T cells and thymic progenitors accounted for the high day-60 TCRbeta diversity observed in some patients. Fresh T-cell production supplied most of the T-cell counts and diversity seen one year after transplant.

With V trimmed by 0 bases and J by 2 bases, 5 bases remained unmatched. CDR3 length: 15 amino acids. Germline V CDR1 and CDR2: DFQATT, SNEGSKA (reference sequence). It was with unique molecular identifiers that the TCRbeta library was prepared. TCRdb passed the PCR reads through MiXCR, listing each CDR3 protein once. The sample contains approximately 250,000 distinct CDR3 sequences, roughly 25% of which appear only once. Comment on this clonotype: What it binds is not known.

The chain employs TRBV20-1 and TRBJ2-7; 9 bases align to TRBD2. The sequence derives from a girl aged 2 to 10 with Fanconi anemia, due to receive a stem cell transplant. The sample was PBMCs, taken before TCRalphabeta/CD19-depleted stem cell transplant. The CDR3 DNA reads TGCAGTGCTAGAGATAGCGGGAGCGGGGCCTACGAGCAGTACTTC. This translates into CSARDSGSGAYEQYF.